Below are 9 T cell receptor beta chains sequenced from a single sample in a study of technical replicates of blood from a handful of donors. Generated by immunoSEQ multiplex PCR, the TCRdb table keeps only in-frame clones and is missing some. Of fewer than 85,000 clones listed, about 95% are singletons. Sequenced material: T cells isolated from PBMCs. The receptors come from a human donor in good health.

The chain links TRBV5-4 to TRBJ2-2; the D is unclear. Germline-derived CDR1 and CDR2 are SGHNT and YYREEE (reference sequence). The CDR3 is made up of 14 amino acids. Trimming took 1 base from V and 2 from J, leaving 6 bases between them. In DNA, the CDR3 is TGTGCCAGCAGCTTGATCAGTAACACCGGGGAGCTGTTTTTT. This sequence encodes CASSLISNTGELFF.

The chain has TRBV2 and TRBJ2-1; 11 nucleotides match TRBD2. CDR1 SNHLY and CDR2 FYNNEI come from the germline V gene. This CDR3 contains 17 residues. The J segment lost 7 bases and the V segment lost 2 bases, leaving 10 bases of the junction unmatched. The CDR3, as DNA: TGTGCCAGCAGTGAAAGAAGACTAGCGGGACACGAGAATGAGCAGTTCTTC. This gives the protein CASSERRLAGHENEQFF.

The chain carries TRBV18 and TRBJ2-1, with 12 bases that match TRBD2. The CDR3 has 18 residues. V dropped 6 bases and J dropped 6; count of bases not matched to a gene: 15. Germline lookup yields CDR1 KGHSH and CDR2 LQKENI. DNA of the CDR3: TGTGCCAGCTCGGAGGGAGGACTAGCGGGGTTAAGATCCAATGAGCAGTTCTTC. Translated: CASSEGGLAGLRSNEQFF.

The chain is built from TRBV7-3 and TRBJ2-3; 10 nucleotides agree with TRBD2. CDR3 size: 15 residues. With V trimmed by 2 bases and J by 10 bases, 9 bases remained unmatched. Germline V gene lookup returns CDR1 SGHTA and CDR2 FQGTGA. In DNA form, the CDR3 reads TGTGCCAGCAGCTTAGCCCCGAGCGGGGGGGCGGCGCAGTATTTT. Its translation is CASSLAPSGGAAQYF. Supplemented by reference TRBV7-3 and TRBJ2-3, the full variable domain reads GAGVSQTPSNKVTEKGKYVELRCDPISGHTALYWYRQSLGQGPEFLIYFQGTGAADDSGLPNDRFFAVRPEGSVSTLKIQRTERGDSAVYLCASSLAPSGGAAQYFGPGTRLTVL.

The V gene is TRBV5-1, the J gene TRBJ2-7; D is ambiguous. Trimming took off 1 base at V and 1 base at J, with 3 bases between the two ends. The CDR3 extends over 12 amino acids. The V gene's germline CDR1 is SGHRS and CDR2 YFSETQ. The DNA for the CDR3 is TGCGCCAGCAGCTTGACATCCTACGAGCAGTACTTC. Translating gives CASSLTSYEQYF.

The V gene is TRBV5-4, the J gene TRBJ2-7; the match to TRBD2 covers 10 bases. Losses at the gene ends were 2 bases for V and 6 bases for J; bases not matched to a gene: 5. The CDR3 has 14 amino acids. Germline V lookup: CDR1 SGHNT, CDR2 YYREEE (reference sequence). The CDR3 nucleotides read TGTGCCAGCAGCTTTAGAAGCGGGGGGGCCGAGCAGTACTTC. Encoded protein: CASSFRSGGAEQYF. The full variable domain, completed using reference TRBV5-4 and TRBJ2-7, is ETGVTQSPTHLIKTRGQQVTLRCSSQSGHNTVSWYQQALGQGPQFIFQYYREEENGRGNFPPRFSGLQFPNYSSELNVNALELDDSALYLCASSFRSGGAEQYFGPGTRLTVT.

V and J are TRBV11-2 and TRBJ2-7, with D tentatively TRBD2 (5 bases). CDR1 SGHAT and CDR2 FQNNGV come from the germline V gene. This CDR3 has 14 amino acids. V was pared by 0 bases and J by 5 bases, with 11 bases between. CDR3 residues: CASSLELASDEQYF. In DNA form, the CDR3 reads TGTGCCAGCAGCTTAGAGCTAGCCAGCGACGAGCAGTACTTC.

The rearrangement links TRBV5-4 to TRBJ2-1; TRBD2 might be the D (6 bases). V was cut by 4 bases and J by 7 bases, with 12 bases left in between. This CDR3 contains 13 residues. Germline CDR1 is SGHNT and CDR2 is YYREEE (reference sequence). The CDR3 DNA sequence: TGTGCCAGCAGCCCGACTAGTGGAAATGAGCAGTTCTTC. Amino acid sequence: CASSPTSGNEQFF.

V and J are TRBV6-5 and TRBJ1-3, with D hard to call. The CDR3 covers 15 residues. Trimming removed 2 bases at V and 1 base at J, with 9 bases between. Germline values: CDR1 MNHEY, CDR2 SVGAGI. The CDR3 protein is CASSYKPGSGNTIYF. DNA of the CDR3: TGTGCCAGCAGTTACAAGCCGGGATCTGGAAACACCATATATTTT.